This T cell receptor beta chain was identified during a study of T cells in localized non-small cell lung cancer. A note on this clone: Its antigen remains unknown.

This CDR3 comprises 16 residues. Germline CDR1 and CDR2: LGHNA and YNFKEQ. Between the trimmed V and J ends, which lost 4 bases and 2 bases, there was a span of 16 bases. TCRdb's copy holds only in-frame clones and misses some; the assay was immunoSEQ multiplex PCR. The sample carries 20,000 to 25,000 clones, 65% to 90% recorded once. Findings and caveats of the study: Turning up in adjacent lung were a median approximately 60 of the top 100 tumor clones. Peak T cell clonality was found in uninvolved adjacent lung, exceeding tumor. Because sequencing included only one region (of the tumor), heterogeneity remains possible.

Sequenced here: peripheral blood, sampled before any cancer treatment. The source is a female donor of 60 years or more with stage I lung adenocarcinoma. The chain combines TRBV4-2 with TRBJ2-3, with D possibly being TRBD2 (5 bases). CDR3 amino acids: CASSPILAGDTDTQYF. The CDR3 region has the DNA TGTGCCAGCAGCCCGATTCTAGCCGGAGACACAGATACGCAGTATTTT.